The rows below give T cell receptor beta chains drawn from one sample of a study of response to subunit inactivated influenza vaccine. TCRdb re-analysed the RT-PCR reads in MiXCR, keeping a single row per CDR3 protein. Among some 500,000 distinct CDR3 sequences listed, 13% were seen once. This sample comprised PBMCs from blood, obtained about 6 weeks after vaccination. The receptors were gathered from a man aged 45-60 years who received an inactivated influenza vaccine. The CDR3 runs from the conserved cysteine through the conserved F or W. A D gene is named only where the DNA matches it firmly. Part of the rows lack a size; the others show once, few, many or a class for expanded clones.

j_call	d_call	clone_size	v_call	cdr3_nt	cdr3_aa
TRBJ2-5	TRBD2	many	TRBV7-2	TGTGCCAGCAGCTCCGGGGGGACTAGCGGTACCCAGTACTTC	CASSSGGTSGTQYF
TRBJ2-1	TRBD2	-	TRBV20-1	TGCAGTGCTACCTCCGGGACTATCTACAATGAGCAGTTCTTC	CSATSGTIYNEQFF
TRBJ2-3	-	few	TRBV5-1	TGCGCCAGCGGAGCTAGCACAGATACGCAGTATTTT	CASGASTDTQYF
TRBJ2-1	-	-	TRBV29-1	TGCAGCGCTCGACTAGAAGCGTACAATGAGCAGTTCTTC	CSARLEAYNEQFF
TRBJ1-4	TRBD1	-	TRBV4-3	TGCGCCAGCAGCCTGAACCGGGACAGCGAAAAACTGTTTTTT	CASSLNRDSEKLFF
TRBJ2-3	-	many	TRBV12-3/TRBV12-4	TGTGCCAGCAGTTTCGGCCGGGAACGAGCAGATACGCAGTATTTT	CASSFGRERADTQYF
TRBJ2-1	-	-	TRBV20-1	TGCAGTACTAGAGATAAAACGAGCTCCTACAATGAGCAGTTCTTC	CSTRDKTSSYNEQFF
TRBJ1-1	TRBD1	-	TRBV7-3	TGTGCCAGCAGCTTATGGGACAGGGGCCCTGAAGCTTTCTTT	CASSLWDRGPEAFF
TRBJ2-6	TRBD1	few	TRBV10-1	TGCGCCAGATTCCAGGGGGCTGCTGGGGCCAACGTCCTGACTTTC	CARFQGAAGANVLTF
TRBJ1-4	-	-	TRBV9	TGTGCCAGCAGCATTTCAGGGGCAACTAATGAAAAACTGTTTTTT	CASSISGATNEKLFF
TRBJ2-3	-	many	TRBV5-1	TGCGCCAGCAGCTTGTCGGCTAGCACAGATACGCAGTATTTT	CASSLSASTDTQYF